This TCR beta chain was retrieved from a study of beta chain features in type 1 diabetes. This clone was recorded a few times. The germline gives CDR1 SGHAT, CDR2 FQNNGV. This CDR3 region has 13 residues. V dropped 3 bases and J dropped 7 bases, with 10 bases sitting between them. Expressed TCRB transcripts got sequenced, as all isolated RNA was reverse transcribed. Several million reads on average were seen across naive, central memory and regulatory T cell samples. Measured with immunoSEQ multiplex PCR; TCRdb has only the in-frame clones, and not every one. Of hundreds of thousands of clones in the sample, approximately 30% were seen once.

The sequenced sample consisted of naive CD4+ T cells from blood. This TCR was recovered from a man between 18 and 35 years old in good health. This rearrangement joins TRBV11-2 to TRBJ1-5; D call uncertain. CDR3 residues: CASSLDLGQPQHF. CDR3 DNA: TGTGCCAGCAGCTTGGATCTTGGACAGCCCCAGCATTTT.